These 19 T cell receptor beta chains share one sample of origin, sequenced in a study of blood T cell repertoires in COVID-19 (dated by TCRdb to 2019 to 2021). The library was built by means of the immunoSEQ multiplex PCR assay. The source is immuneACCESS, and TCRdb retained only in-frame sequences with V and J called. Part of the clones is not carried over; for the studies checked, unresolved V genes explain less than half of this, and the remainder is unexplained. The sample records about 120,000 clones, approximately 70% of which are singletons. The ten largest clones add up to under 2.5% of the sample. The specimen was peripheral blood. The receptor set was obtained from a woman in her 70s with acute or convalescent COVID-19.

This chain joins TRBV7-9 and TRBJ2-3; 10 bases match TRBD2. The CDR3 sequence is 16 residues long. CDR1 and CDR2 from the germline V gene are SEHNR and FQNEAQ (reference sequence). The V segment lost 1 base and the J segment 6 bases; nucleotides outside the gene matches: 7. CDR3 sequence reads: CASSLEGSGRSDTQYF. The CDR3 DNA reads TGTGCCAGCAGCTTAGAGGGTAGCGGGAGGTCCGATACGCAGTATTTT.

CDR3 residues: CASSQGFGAGELFF. In DNA form, the CDR3 reads TGTGCCAGCAGCCAAGGGTTCGGGGCCGGGGAGCTGTTTTTT. V usage is TRBV3-1 (or the pseudogene TRBV3-2) and J usage is TRBJ2-2, with TRBD2 as a possible D gene (5 bases). The length of the CDR3 is 14 residues. Deletions cut 1 base from V and 6 bases from J, with 9 bases between. Germline V gives CDR1 LGHDT, CDR2 YNNKEL (reference sequence).

The chain employs TRBV9 and TRBJ1-3; D is possibly TRBD1 (6 bases). The V and J ends lost 6 bases and 4 bases respectively, with 11 bases between them. This CDR3 has 13 residues. Germline V gene data show CDR1 as SGDLS and CDR2 as YYNGEE. CDR3 bases: TGTGCCAGCACCAGTGACAGGGGAAACACCATATATTTT. Encoded protein: CASTSDRGNTIYF.

This clone was detected a few times. The rearrangement links TRBV28 to TRBJ1-4; D is unresolved. This CDR3 is built from 14 residues. The V gene lost 2 bases and the J gene lost 6 bases, with 10 bases spanning the gap. Germline values: CDR1 MDHEN, CDR2 SYDVKM. The CDR3 region has the DNA TGTGCCAGCAGTTTAGCAGACCGGGATGAAAAACTGTTTTTT. Protein sequence: CASSLADRDEKLFF.

The V call is TRBV27, the J call TRBJ2-2; 9 bases map to TRBD2. J lost 6 bases, V lost 2 bases, and 1 base had no gene match. CDR1 is MNHEY, CDR2 SMNVEV, per germline (reference sequence). CDR3 length: 14 amino acids. The CDR3 spells CASSLAGGSGELFF. The CDR3, as DNA: TGTGCCAGCAGTTTAGCGGGGGGGTCCGGGGAGCTGTTTTTT.

The chain joins TRBV4-1 to TRBJ2-7; D not certain. The V end was cut by 1 base, the J end by 3 bases, with 10 bases between. The germline gives CDR1 MGHRA, CDR2 YSYEKL. The CDR3 is 14 amino acids. The DNA of the CDR3 is TGCGCCAGCAGCCAAGCGGAGCAGCGCTACGAGCAGTACTTC. This gives the protein CASSQAEQRYEQYF.

This rearrangement joins TRBV4-1 to TRBJ1-5; D unresolved. The V end was cut by 4 bases, the J end by 1 base, with 11 bases between. The CDR3 has 15 residues. Germline assignment: CDR1 MGHRA and CDR2 YSYEKL. CDR3 amino acids: CASSRSLQSNQPQHF. CDR3 bases: TGCGCCAGCAGCCGATCATTACAGAGCAATCAGCCCCAGCATTTT.

The rearrangement uses TRBV30 and TRBJ2-7, with 7 bases matching TRBD2. The length of the CDR3 is 14 residues. J gave up 2 bases and V 7 bases, and 11 bases lay outside the gene matches. Germline CDR1 and CDR2: GTSNPN and SVGIG (reference sequence). Written as DNA, the CDR3 is TGTGCCTTGTTTCAAGCGGGAAAGACCTACGAGCAGTACTTC. It encodes CALFQAGKTYEQYF.

This chain connects TRBV7-2 to TRBJ2-5; the D is unclear. Germline loops: CDR1 SGHTA, CDR2 FQGNSA. V dropped 5 bases and J dropped 5 bases, with 12 bases sitting between them. The CDR3 runs to 13 residues. CDR3 amino acids: CASSQVGLETQYF. CDR3 DNA sequence: TGTGCCAGCAGCCAGGTGGGCTTGGAGACCCAGTACTTC.

The chain links TRBV7-8 to TRBJ2-5, with D possibly TRBD1 on 5 matching bases. The CDR3 runs 14 residues. Germline CDR1 SGHVS, CDR2 FQNEAQ. Trimming pared 6 bases from V and 6 bases from J, leaving 17 bases between. The CDR3 region has the DNA TGTGCCAGCAGTCCCTTTGGACAAAAACAGACCCAGTACTTC. Translation gives CASSPFGQKQTQYF.

The V call is TRBV6-5, the J call TRBJ1-2, with TRBD1 matching over 8 bases. Germline-derived CDR1 and CDR2 are MNHEY and SVGAGI. The CDR3 contains 14 residues. The V and J ends lost 2 bases and 6 bases, in that order; junction bases with no gene match: 5. The CDR3 protein is CASSYDRGDNGYTF. In nucleotides, the CDR3 is TGTGCCAGCAGTTACGACAGGGGAGATAATGGCTACACCTTC.

This clone has a handful of counts. The chain is built from TRBV10-1 and TRBJ2-5; D call uncertain. The CDR3 sequence is 13 residues long. Germline values: CDR1 WNHNN, CDR2 SYGVQD (reference sequence). V dropped 3 bases and J dropped 1 base, with 6 bases sitting between them. The CDR3 loop reads CASSDRSQETQYF. CDR3 bases: TGCGCCAGCAGTGACAGATCCCAAGAGACCCAGTACTTC.

This sequence joins TRBV4-2 and TRBJ1-3; D gene unclear. Trimming left V 7 bases short and J 4 bases short, with 11 bases between. CDR3 length: 13 residues. Germline V lookup: CDR1 LGHNA, CDR2 YNFKEQ. The CDR3 DNA is TGTGCCAGCACCACGAGCTGGGGAAACACCATATATTTT. This sequence encodes CASTTSWGNTIYF.

This clone was seen only a few times. V is TRBV2 and J is TRBJ1-2; the D gene is possibly TRBD1 (5 bases). V shed 4 bases and J shed 8 bases, with 20 bases lying between them. The CDR3 is made up of 15 amino acids. CDR1 is SNHLY, CDR2 FYNNEI, per germline. CDR3 loop: CASSARDAGGGGYTF. As DNA, the CDR3 is TGTGCCAGCAGTGCCCGGGACGCGGGCGGGGGAGGCTACACCTTC.

This rearrangement joins TRBV7-9 to TRBJ1-2; 11 bases agree with TRBD1. The CDR3 runs to 16 residues. The V gene's germline CDR1 is SEHNR and CDR2 FQNEAQ (reference sequence). J lost 8 bases, V lost 2 bases, and 10 bases had no gene match. The CDR3 protein is CASSLPDRGRIDGYTF. For the CDR3, the DNA is TGTGCCAGCAGCTTACCGGACAGGGGGCGAATCGACGGCTACACCTTC.

This clone appeared many times. The rearrangement links TRBV7-9 to TRBJ1-4, with D uncertain. The CDR3 contains 14 residues. With 1 base removed from V and 6 bases from J, the gap between germline ends came to 9 bases. Looked up from germline, CDR1 is SEHNR and CDR2 is FQNEAQ (reference sequence). The CDR3 DNA sequence: TGTGCCAGCAGCTTAGTCCGGGAGGATGAAAAACTGTTTTTT. Protein sequence: CASSLVREDEKLFF.

The chain joins TRBV10-3 to TRBJ2-5; D call uncertain. The CDR3 covers 12 residues. The V gene's germline CDR1 is ENHRY and CDR2 SYGVKD. V gave up 6 bases and J gave up 2 bases, with 7 bases separating them. Here the CDR3 DNA reads TGTGCCATCAGCTCAACTCAAGAGACCCAGTACTTC. It yields the protein CAISSTQETQYF.

This clone has more than one count but fewer than ten. The chain employs TRBV11-2 and TRBJ2-2; 7 bases match TRBD2. This CDR3 region has 14 residues. V lost 8 bases, J lost 7 bases, and 10 bases stayed unmatched. Germline V gene data show CDR1 as SGHAT and CDR2 as FQNNGV. The DNA of the CDR3 is TGTGCCAGCGCTTACGGGGGGAAGAACGGGGAGCTGTTTTTT. Amino acids: CASAYGGKNGELFF.

This chain links TRBV19 with TRBJ2-7; 8 bases are a match to TRBD1. CDR1 and CDR2 (germline): LNHDA, SQIVND (reference sequence). J was trimmed by 6 bases and V by 3 bases; bases with no gene match: 7. The CDR3 runs to 14 residues. CDR3 residues: CASSMHQGAAEQYF. CDR3 sequence (DNA): TGTGCCAGTAGTATGCATCAGGGGGCGGCCGAGCAGTACTTC. Based on the CDR3 plus reference TRBV19 and TRBJ2-7, the full variable domain is DGGITQSPKYLFRKEGQNVTLSCEQNLNHDAMYWYRQDPGQGLRLIYYSQIVNDFQKGDIAEGYSVSREKKESFPLTVTSAQKNPTAFYLCASSMHQGAAEQYFGPGTRLTVT.